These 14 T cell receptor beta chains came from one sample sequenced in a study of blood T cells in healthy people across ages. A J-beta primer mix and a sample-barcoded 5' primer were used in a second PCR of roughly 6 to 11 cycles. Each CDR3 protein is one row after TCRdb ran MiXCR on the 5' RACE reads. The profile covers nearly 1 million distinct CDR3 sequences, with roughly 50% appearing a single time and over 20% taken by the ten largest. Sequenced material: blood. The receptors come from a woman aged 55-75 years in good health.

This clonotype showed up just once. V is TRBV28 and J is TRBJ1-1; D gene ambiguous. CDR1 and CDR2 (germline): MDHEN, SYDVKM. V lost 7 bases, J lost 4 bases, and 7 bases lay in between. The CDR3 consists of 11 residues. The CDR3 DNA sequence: TGTGCCAGCACCGGGGTCACTGAAGCTTTCTTT. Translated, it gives CASTGVTEAFF.

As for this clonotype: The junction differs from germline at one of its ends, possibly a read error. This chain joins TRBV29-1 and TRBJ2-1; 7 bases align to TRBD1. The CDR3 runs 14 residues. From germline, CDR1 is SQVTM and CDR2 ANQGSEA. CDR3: CSTLRGSSHNEQFF. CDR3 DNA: TGCAGCACCCTCAGGGGGAGCTCCCACAATGAGCAGTTCTTC.

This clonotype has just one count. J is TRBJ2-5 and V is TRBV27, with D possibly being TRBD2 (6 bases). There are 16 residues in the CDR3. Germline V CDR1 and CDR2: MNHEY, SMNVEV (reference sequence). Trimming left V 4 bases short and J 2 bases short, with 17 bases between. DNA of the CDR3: TGTGCCAGCAGTTCACGGGACTCCTATTGGCAAGAGACCCAGTACTTC. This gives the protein CASSSRDSYWQETQYF.

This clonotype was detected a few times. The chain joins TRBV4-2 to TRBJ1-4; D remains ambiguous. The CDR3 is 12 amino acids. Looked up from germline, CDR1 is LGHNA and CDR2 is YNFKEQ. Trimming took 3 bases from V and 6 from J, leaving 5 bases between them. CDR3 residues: CASSQWDEKLFF. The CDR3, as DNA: TGTGCCAGCAGCCAGTGGGATGAAAAACTGTTTTTT.

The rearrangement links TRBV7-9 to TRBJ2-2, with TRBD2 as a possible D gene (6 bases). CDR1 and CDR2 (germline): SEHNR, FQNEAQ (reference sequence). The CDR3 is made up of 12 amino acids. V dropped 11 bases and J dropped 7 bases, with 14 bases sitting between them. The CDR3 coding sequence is TGTGCCGCAGGGAGCGGGTTCGGGGAGCTGTTTTTT. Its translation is CAAGSGFGELFF.

The CDR3 spells CSARGQGTSGRWGTDTQYF. CDR3 nucleotide sequence: TGCAGTGCTAGAGGCCAAGGGACTAGCGGGAGATGGGGCACAGATACGCAGTATTTT. J is TRBJ2-3 and V is TRBV20-1; TRBD2 aligns across 14 bases. Germline assignment: CDR1 DFQATT and CDR2 SNEGSKA (reference sequence). The length of the CDR3 is 19 residues. V trimming: 1 base; J trimming: 1 base; junction bases outside the gene matches: 10.

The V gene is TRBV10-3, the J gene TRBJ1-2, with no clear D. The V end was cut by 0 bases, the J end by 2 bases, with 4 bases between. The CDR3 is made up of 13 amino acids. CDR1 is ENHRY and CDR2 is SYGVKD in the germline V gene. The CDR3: CAISESTNYGYTF. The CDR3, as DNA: TGTGCCATCAGTGAGTCGACGAACTATGGCTACACCTTC.

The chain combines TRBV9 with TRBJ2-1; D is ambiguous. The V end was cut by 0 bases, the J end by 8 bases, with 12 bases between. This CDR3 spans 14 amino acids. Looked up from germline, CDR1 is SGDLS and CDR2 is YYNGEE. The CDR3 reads CASSVASSFDEQFF. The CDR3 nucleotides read TGTGCCAGCAGCGTAGCTTCTAGTTTCGATGAGCAGTTCTTC.

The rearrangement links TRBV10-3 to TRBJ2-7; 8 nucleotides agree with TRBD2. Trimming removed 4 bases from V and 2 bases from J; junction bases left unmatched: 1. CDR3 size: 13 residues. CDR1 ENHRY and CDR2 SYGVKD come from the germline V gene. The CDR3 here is CAISAGLAYEQYF. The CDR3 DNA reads TGTGCCATCAGTGCGGGACTAGCCTACGAGCAGTACTTC.

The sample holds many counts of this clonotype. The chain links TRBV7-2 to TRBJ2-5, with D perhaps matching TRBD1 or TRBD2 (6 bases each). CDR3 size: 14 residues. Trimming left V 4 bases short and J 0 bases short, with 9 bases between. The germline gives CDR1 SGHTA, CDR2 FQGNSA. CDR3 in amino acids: CASSWGAYQETQYF. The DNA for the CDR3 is TGTGCCAGCAGCTGGGGGGCCTACCAAGAGACCCAGTACTTC.

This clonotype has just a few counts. Here the CDR3 reads CASSQGLDNEQFF. CDR3 nucleotides: TGCGCCAGCAGCCAAGGACTTGACAATGAGCAGTTCTTC. The rearrangement joins TRBV4-1 to TRBJ2-1; D not certain. The V gene's germline CDR1 is MGHRA and CDR2 YSYEKL. Trimming removed 1 base from V and 5 bases from J, with 6 bases in between. The CDR3 extends over 13 amino acids.

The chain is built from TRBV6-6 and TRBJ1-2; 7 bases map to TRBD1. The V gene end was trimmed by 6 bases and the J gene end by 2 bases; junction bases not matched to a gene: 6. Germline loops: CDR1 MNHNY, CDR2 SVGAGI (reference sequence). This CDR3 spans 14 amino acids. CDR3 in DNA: TGTGCCAGCAGCCGAGGGACAGAGAACTATGGCTACACCTTC. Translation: CASSRGTENYGYTF.

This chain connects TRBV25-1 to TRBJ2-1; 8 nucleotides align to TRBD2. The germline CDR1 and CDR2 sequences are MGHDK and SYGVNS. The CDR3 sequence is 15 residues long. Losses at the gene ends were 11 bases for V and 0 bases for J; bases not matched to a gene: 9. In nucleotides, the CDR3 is TGTGCCGCCCGGGGGGGCACTTTCTCCTACAATGAGCAGTTCTTC. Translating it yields CAARGGTFSYNEQFF.

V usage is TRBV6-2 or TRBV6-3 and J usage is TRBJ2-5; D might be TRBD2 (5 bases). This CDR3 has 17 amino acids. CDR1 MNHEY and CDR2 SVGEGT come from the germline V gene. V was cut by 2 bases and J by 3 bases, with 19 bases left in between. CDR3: CASSYGSLDPPKETQYF. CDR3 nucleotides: TGTGCCAGCAGTTACGGGAGCCTTGACCCACCCAAAGAGACCCAGTACTTC.